The next 18 T cell receptor beta chains were all read from a single sample in a study of untreated major depressive disorder (dated by TCRdb to about 2018). The library was built by means of the immunoSEQ multiplex PCR assay. Imported from immuneACCESS, the table was reduced by TCRdb to in-frame sequences with V and J called. These copies leave out some clones; in studies compared against another copy, an unresolved V gene accounts for under half, and the cause of the remainder is not known. The sample table records 15,000 to 25,000 clones; more than 75% of these occur just once. The ten largest clonotypes hold 0.8% to 0.9% of the sample. Sequencing input: CD4+ T cells from PBMCs. Receptors originate from a woman in her twenties or thirties in good health.

The chain employs TRBV11-3 and TRBJ1-3, with D unresolved. CDR3 size: 13 residues. The ends were cut back, 4 bases at V and 3 bases at J, with 7 bases in the middle. Germline CDR1 is SGHNT and CDR2 is YENEEA. CDR3 loop: CASSSGVGNTIYF. CDR3 nucleotide sequence: TGTGCCAGCAGCTCCGGTGTTGGAAACACCATATATTTT.

This clone occurred once. V usage is TRBV6-1 and J usage is TRBJ1-3, with D possibly being TRBD1 (5 bases). In germline, CDR1 is MNHNS, CDR2 SASEGT. This CDR3 comprises 16 residues. Trimming took off 6 bases at V and 0 bases at J, with 15 bases between the two ends. CDR3 in amino acids: CASREWGPSSGNTIYF. CDR3 DNA sequence: TGTGCCAGCAGGGAATGGGGCCCGAGCTCTGGAAACACCATATATTTT.

This chain joins TRBV28 and TRBJ2-5, with 7 bases identical to TRBD2. Per germline, CDR1 MDHEN and CDR2 SYDVKM. Losses at the gene ends were 8 bases for V and 5 bases for J; bases not matched to a gene: 11. The length of the CDR3 is 14 residues. The CDR3 spells CASGSSGSWETQYF. As DNA, the CDR3 is TGTGCCAGCGGATCTAGCGGTAGTTGGGAGACCCAGTACTTC.

V usage is TRBV5-1 and J usage is TRBJ1-1; D possibly corresponds to TRBD1 (5 bases). Germline loops: CDR1 SGHRS, CDR2 YFSETQ. The V end was cut by 0 bases, the J end by 5 bases, with 14 bases between. This CDR3 region has 15 residues. CDR3 region: CASSLANSGRTEAFF. In nucleotides, the CDR3 is TGCGCCAGCAGCTTGGCCAACTCAGGGAGGACTGAAGCTTTCTTT.

This chain connects TRBV29-1 to TRBJ2-3, with 9 bases matching TRBD2. CDR1 is SQVTM, CDR2 ANQGSEA, per germline. This CDR3 spans 16 amino acids. V shed 6 bases and J 4 bases; nucleotides not matched to a gene: 14. The CDR3 region is CSVGHLAGEAADTQYF. The CDR3 DNA reads as TGCAGCGTCGGACATTTAGCGGGAGAAGCAGCAGATACGCAGTATTTT.

The V call is TRBV6-1, the J call TRBJ2-5, with 7 nucleotides matching TRBD2. CDR1 and CDR2 from the germline V gene are MNHNS and SASEGT. V lost 2 bases to trimming and J lost 4 bases; unmatched junction nucleotides: 7. There are 15 residues in the CDR3. CDR3 loop: CASSEKAGGGETQYF. In DNA, the CDR3 is TGTGCCAGCAGTGAAAAGGCGGGCGGGGGAGAGACCCAGTACTTC.

The V call is TRBV27, the J call TRBJ1-3, with D perhaps matching TRBD1 (6 bases). CDR1 MNHEY and CDR2 SMNVEV come from the germline V gene (reference sequence). V lost 5 bases and J 3 bases, leaving 11 bases between the germline ends. CDR3 size: 14 residues. The CDR3 loop is CASSQQGGGNTIYF. The DNA of the CDR3 is TGTGCCAGCAGTCAACAGGGAGGTGGAAACACCATATATTTT.

The genes are TRBV27 and TRBJ1-2; D not resolved. V lost 3 bases and J lost 6, with 11 bases in between. This CDR3 region has 13 residues. CDR1 and CDR2 (germline): MNHEY, SMNVEV (reference sequence). The CDR3 DNA sequence: TGTGCCAGCAGTTTGACTGGAAAGCATGGCTACACCTTC. Protein: CASSLTGKHGYTF.

As regards this clone: The sample carries other DNA sequences with the same CDR3. This chain connects TRBV7-9 to TRBJ2-1, with 7 nucleotides matching TRBD2. CDR1 SEHNR and CDR2 FQNEAQ come from the germline V gene (reference sequence). This CDR3 has 14 residues. V lost 2 bases and J lost 4; bases outside the gene matches: 2. This CDR3 reads CASSLSGTYNEQFF. Written as DNA, the CDR3 is TGTGCCAGCAGCTTAAGCGGGACTTACAATGAGCAGTTCTTC.

The chain couples TRBV5-5 to TRBJ2-3; maybe TRBD1 (7 bases). The germline V gene encodes CDR1 SGHKS and CDR2 YYEKEE (reference sequence). This CDR3 spans 14 amino acids. With 3 bases removed from V and 4 bases from J, the gap between germline ends came to 12 bases. The CDR3 DNA is TGTGCCAGCAGCTGGAGGGGGCAGGCAGATACGCAGTATTTT. This gives the protein CASSWRGQADTQYF.

The J gene is TRBJ2-3, the V gene TRBV9, with TRBD1 as a possible D gene (5 bases). V was trimmed by 0 bases and J by 1 base, leaving 9 bases between them. CDR1 is SGDLS, CDR2 YYNGEE, per germline. This CDR3 region has 15 residues. The CDR3 sequence: CASSVDQGRTDTQYF. CDR3 DNA sequence: TGTGCCAGCAGCGTAGATCAGGGCCGCACAGATACGCAGTATTTT.

The chain links TRBV5-4 to TRBJ2-7; 8 bases are shared with TRBD2. J lost 2 bases, V lost 6 bases, and 4 bases had no gene match. Germline V gene sequence: CDR1 SGHNT, CDR2 YYREEE (reference sequence). CDR3 length: 13 amino acids. CDR3 in amino acids: CASKTGGTYEQYF. CDR3 sequence (DNA): TGTGCCAGCAAGACGGGGGGGACCTACGAGCAGTACTTC.

This clone was seen a handful of times. This chain links TRBV5-6 with TRBJ2-7, with D uncertain. Germline V gene sequence: CDR1 SGHDT, CDR2 YYEEEE. CDR3 length: 12 residues. Trimming removed 4 bases from V and 3 bases from J, with 8 bases in between. The CDR3 sequence: CASSISGYEQYF. CDR3 sequence (DNA): TGTGCCAGCAGCATCTCAGGCTACGAGCAGTACTTC.

The chain is built from TRBV4-2 and TRBJ2-4; maybe TRBD1 (7 bases). In germline, CDR1 is LGHNA, CDR2 YNFKEQ. The CDR3 has 16 amino acids. V lost 0 bases and J lost 4, with 13 bases in between. Written as DNA, the CDR3 is TGTGCCAGCAGCCAAGAATGGGCAGGGGGGAAAAACATTCAGTACTTC. Amino acids: CASSQEWAGGKNIQYF.

This chain uses TRBV4-1 with TRBJ1-6; maybe TRBD1 (6 bases). V lost 4 bases and J lost 10, with 20 bases in between. Germline CDR1 reads MGHRA; CDR2 reads YSYEKL. This CDR3 is 16 amino acids long. The CDR3 nucleotides are TGCGCCAGCAGCCTCAATGTCAGGGGTGTACGCTCACCCCTCCACTTT. It encodes CASSLNVRGVRSPLHF.

This CDR3 reads CAISPVGTSGRADKSYEQYF. The CDR3 DNA is TGTGCCATCAGCCCCGTTGGGACTAGCGGGAGGGCCGATAAATCTTACGAGCAGTACTTC. The gene calls are TRBV10-3 and TRBJ2-7; 16 bases map to TRBD2. Germline CDR1 and CDR2: ENHRY and SYGVKD. The CDR3 sequence is 20 residues long. Trimming cost V 6 bases and J 4 bases; bases outside gene matches: 18.

The chain employs TRBV7-2 and TRBJ2-7; unclear D gene. CDR3 length: 13 residues. Germline CDR1 is SGHTA and CDR2 is FQGNSA. The germline V and J ends were trimmed by 1 base and 3 bases, with 7 bases remaining between them. CDR3 residues: CASSLVGGYEQYF. CDR3 coding DNA: TGTGCCAGCAGCTTAGTAGGCGGCTACGAGCAGTACTTC.

The chain carries TRBV28 and TRBJ2-1; maybe TRBD2 (6 bases). CDR1 is MDHEN, CDR2 SYDVKM, per germline. The CDR3 runs 15 residues. Trimming left V 6 bases short and J 0 bases short, with 12 bases between. The CDR3 DNA reads as TGTGCCAGCAGCTGGGCTAGCGTCTCCTACAATGAGCAGTTCTTC. This encodes CASSWASVSYNEQFF.